Listed below are T cell receptor beta chains from one sample, sequenced in a study of T cell responses to AZD1222 COVID-19 vaccine. TCRdb's table, derived via immunoSEQ multiplex PCR, lists solely in-frame clones and lacks some. The top ten hold 4.5% of the sample, which has about 94,000 clones, less than 85% seen once. The sample was peripheral blood, taken 28 days after the second AZD1222 dose. These receptors were obtained from an adult who received the AZD1222 COVID-19 vaccine. Each CDR3 is given with its conserved first and last residue. Each record gives: clone size, J gene, V gene, D gene, CDR3 protein, CDR3 DNA. A D gene is named only where the DNA matches it firmly. Expanded clones are given a class, and other clones once, few, many or no size at all.

NA	TRBJ2-5	TRBV7-9	TRBD1	CASSWDRVGGETQYF	TGTGCCAGCAGCTGGGACAGGGTTGGGGGAGAGACCCAGTACTTC
NA	TRBJ2-7	TRBV2	NA	CASSGQPVYEQYF	TGTGCCAGCAGTGGGCAACCCGTCTACGAGCAGTACTTC
NA	TRBJ2-3	TRBV10-3	TRBD2	CAISERGSGGGTDTQYF	TGTGCCATCAGTGAGAGGGGAAGCGGGGGGGGCACAGATACGCAGTATTTT
NA	TRBJ1-4	TRBV7-2	NA	CASSLWVGTNEKLFF	TGTGCCAGCAGCTTATGGGTAGGAACTAATGAAAAACTGTTTTTT
NA	TRBJ2-7	TRBV7-8	TRBD2	CASSWTSGIGYEQYF	TGTGCCAGCAGCTGGACTAGCGGGATTGGCTACGAGCAGTACTTC
NA	TRBJ1-2	TRBV6-1	NA	CASSEPWTNYGYTF	TGTGCCAGCAGTGAACCTTGGACCAACTATGGCTACACCTTC
NA	TRBJ1-2	TRBV7-2	TRBD1	CASSSRVGGQSYGYTF	TGTGCCAGCAGCTCAAGGGTTGGGGGACAGAGCTATGGCTACACCTTC
NA	TRBJ2-7	TRBV28	NA	CASSLAGQTYEQYF	TGTGCCAGCAGTTTAGCGGGACAGACCTACGAGCAGTACTTC
NA	TRBJ1-3	TRBV6-5	NA	CASSRKTSGNTIYF	TGTGCCAGCAGTCGGAAAACCTCTGGAAACACCATATATTTT
NA	TRBJ2-3	TRBV6-5	NA	CASRGGGDTQYF	TGTGCCAGCAGAGGGGGGGGAGATACGCAGTATTTT
NA	TRBJ1-5	TRBV6-5	TRBD1	CASSSRTGRNQPQHF	TGTGCCAGCAGTTCCCGGACAGGGCGTAATCAGCCCCAGCATTTT
NA	TRBJ1-1	TRBV5-4	NA	CASSSSEAEAFF	TGTGCCAGCAGCTCCTCGGAGGCTGAAGCTTTCTTT
NA	TRBJ1-2	TRBV15	NA	CATQDRNLGGYTF	TGTGCCACCCAGGACAGAAACTTAGGTGGCTACACCTTC
once	TRBJ2-1	TRBV7-3	NA	CASSLQGFGEQFF	TGTGCCAGCAGCTTACAAGGGTTCGGTGAGCAGTTCTTC
NA	TRBJ2-1	TRBV19	TRBD1	CASKRGTGFDEQFF	TGTGCCAGTAAAAGGGGGACAGGGTTCGATGAGCAGTTCTTC
few	TRBJ1-2	TRBV29-1	NA	CSTAGIGYTF	TGCAGCACAGCAGGGATAGGCTACACCTTC
NA	TRBJ2-5	TRBV10-3	NA	CAISVAGQLQETQYF	TGTGCCATCAGTGTAGCGGGACAGCTCCAAGAGACCCAGTACTTC
NA	TRBJ1-1	TRBV19	NA	CASSIGGGYTEAFF	TGTGCCAGTAGTATTGGGGGAGGGTATACTGAAGCTTTCTTT
NA	TRBJ1-3	TRBV6-5	NA	CASSSGGTFSGNTIYF	TGTGCCAGCAGTTCCGGGGGGACATTCTCTGGAAACACCATATATTTT
NA	TRBJ2-7	TRBV6-2/TRBV6-3	NA	CASRPHEAGTNLRSDEQYF	TGTGCCAGCAGGCCTCACGAGGCGGGAACCAACTTACGGTCTGACGAGCAGTACTTC
once	TRBJ1-1	TRBV19	TRBD1	CASIRAGGSYTEAFF	TGTGCCAGTATTAGGGCAGGGGGATCATACACTGAAGCTTTCTTT
once	TRBJ2-5	TRBV5-4	NA	CASSPGFQETQYF	TGTGCCAGCAGCCCAGGCTTCCAAGAGACCCAGTACTTC
NA	TRBJ2-7	TRBV19	NA	CASSRAGLMNEQYF	TGTGCCAGTAGTAGGGCAGGATTGATGAACGAGCAGTACTTC
NA	TRBJ1-5	TRBV24-1	NA	CATSDSRGGIQPQHF	TGTGCCACCAGTGATTCCCGAGGGGGTATTCAGCCCCAGCATTTT
NA	TRBJ2-1	TRBV7-2	NA	CASRPLGLYYNEQFF	TGTGCCAGCAGGCCTCTGGGACTGTACTACAATGAGCAGTTCTTC
NA	TRBJ2-2	TRBV7-9	TRBD1	CASSYGQATGELFF	TGTGCCAGCAGCTACGGACAGGCCACCGGGGAGCTGTTTTTT
NA	TRBJ1-1	TRBV28	NA	CASTPGGKSWSEAFF	TGTGCCAGCACCCCAGGTGGGAAGTCTTGGTCTGAAGCTTTCTTT
NA	TRBJ1-2	TRBV7-9	TRBD1	CASSYPGGYGYTF	TGTGCCAGCAGCTACCCAGGGGGCTATGGCTACACCTTC
NA	TRBJ2-1	TRBV27	NA	CASSPVGDTMRQFF	TGTGCCAGCAGCCCGGTGGGGGATACAATGAGGCAGTTCTTC
NA	TRBJ1-5	TRBV19	TRBD1	CASSAGQGGTQHF	TGTGCCAGTAGTGCCGGACAGGGGGGAACCCAGCATTTT
NA	TRBJ2-7	TRBV2	TRBD2	CASKRDKNSYEQYF	TGTGCCAGCAAGCGGGATAAAAACTCCTACGAGCAGTACTTC
NA	TRBJ1-4	TRBV10-3	TRBD1	CAISEQGANEKLFF	TGTGCCATCAGTGAGCAGGGGGCAAATGAAAAACTGTTTTTT
NA	TRBJ1-1	TRBV7-9	NA	CASSLVRVVTEAFF	TGTGCCAGCAGCTTAGTCAGGGTCGTCACTGAAGCTTTCTTT
NA	TRBJ1-5	TRBV18	TRBD1	CASSPGTGSNQPQHF	TGTGCCAGCTCACCAGGGACAGGGAGCAATCAGCCCCAGCATTTT
NA	TRBJ2-5	TRBV5-1	NA	CASSPGTSTPETQYF	TGCGCCAGCAGCCCCGGGACGTCCACCCCAGAGACCCAGTACTTC